The 30 T cell receptor beta chains in this list originate from one sample, sequenced in a study of PD-1 blockade in classical Hodgkin lymphoma. All trial patients relapsed after autologous stem cell transplantation. TCRdb's copy holds only in-frame clones and misses some; the assay was immunoSEQ multiplex PCR. This repertoire shows several thousand clones, 85% to 90% found once; its top ten account for approximately 47%. The source was peripheral blood mononuclear cells (PBMCs), collected before the second cycle of nivolumab. The receptors derive from a human donor with classical Hodgkin lymphoma.

V and J are TRBV11-3 and TRBJ2-5; D possibly corresponds to TRBD1 (5 bases). Trimming took off 5 bases at V and 0 bases at J, with 13 bases between the two ends. Germline V gives CDR1 SGHNT, CDR2 YENEEA. The CDR3 has 15 amino acids. The CDR3 sequence: CASSLGAMYQETQYF. Here the CDR3 DNA reads TGTGCCAGCAGCCTTGGGGCCATGTACCAAGAGACCCAGTACTTC.

This clone has only a few counts. The V gene is TRBV10-1, the J gene TRBJ2-1; a possible D gene is TRBD1 (5 bases). The CDR3 covers 17 residues. Trimming took off 2 bases at V and 2 bases at J, with 16 bases between the two ends. Germline V gene sequence: CDR1 WNHNN, CDR2 SYGVQD (reference sequence). The CDR3 region has the DNA TGCGCCAGCAGTGAGATGTCGGGCCAGGGCCCCTACAATGAGCAGTTCTTC. Amino acids: CASSEMSGQGPYNEQFF.

The CDR3 loop is CASSYSRTGPRYGYTF. CDR3 coding DNA: TGTGCCAGCAGTTACTCTCGGACAGGACCCCGCTATGGCTACACCTTC. V and J are TRBV6-5 and TRBJ1-2; TRBD1 aligns across 7 bases. The CDR3 length is 16 residues. The germline gives CDR1 MNHEY, CDR2 SVGAGI. The junction had 8 bases not matched to a gene; V was cut back by 0 bases and J by 4 bases.

V and J are TRBV30 and TRBJ1-5, with D hard to call. The germline gives CDR1 GTSNPN, CDR2 SVGIG (reference sequence). This CDR3 contains 13 residues. The V gene lost 1 base and the J gene lost 3 bases, with 7 bases spanning the gap. CDR3 loop: CAWSGQVNQPQHF. The CDR3 region has the DNA TGTGCCTGGAGTGGGCAGGTCAATCAGCCCCAGCATTTT.

This chain joins TRBV5-6 and TRBJ2-1; TRBD2 aligns across 8 bases. Germline CDR1 is SGHDT and CDR2 is YYEEEE. The CDR3 length is 14 residues. V gave up 4 bases and J gave up 10 bases; unmatched junction bases: 10. The CDR3 here is CASSPPGLVNEQFF. CDR3 DNA: TGTGCCAGCAGCCCCCCGGGACTAGTGAACGAGCAGTTCTTC.

The V and J genes are TRBV18 and TRBJ2-5; D is unresolved. This CDR3 is 14 amino acids long. Germline V gives CDR1 KGHSH, CDR2 LQKENI. Deletions cut 6 bases from V and 0 bases from J, with 11 bases between. CDR3 nucleotide sequence: TGTGCCAGCTCCCTCGGGTTCCACCAAGAGACCCAGTACTTC. This sequence encodes CASSLGFHQETQYF. The full variable domain, rest sourced from reference TRBV18 and TRBJ2-5, is NAGVMQNPRHLVRRRGQEARLRCSPMKGHSHVYWYRQLPEEGLKFMVYLQKENIIDESGMPKERFSAEFPKEGPSILRIQQVVRGDSAAYFCASSLGFHQETQYFGPGTRLLVL.

The genes are TRBV2 and TRBJ1-6; D might be TRBD1 (6 bases). The CDR3 contains 16 residues. V gave up 10 bases and J gave up 9 bases, with 25 bases separating them. Germline V gives CDR1 SNHLY, CDR2 FYNNEI. The CDR3 sequence: CATLALSGAAGSPLHF. The CDR3 DNA is TGTGCCACTCTCGCTCTTTCGGGGGCCGCAGGTTCACCCCTCCACTTT.

This chain connects TRBV27 to TRBJ1-1, with D possibly being TRBD1 (5 bases). V dropped 3 bases and J dropped 7 bases, with 15 bases sitting between them. This CDR3 is 14 amino acids long. From germline, CDR1 is MNHEY and CDR2 SMNVEV (reference sequence). DNA of the CDR3: TGTGCCAGCAGTTTCCTTGAGGGGCGGAATGAAGCTTTCTTT. It specifies CASSFLEGRNEAFF.

The chain employs TRBV4-1 and TRBJ2-5; D may correspond to TRBD1 or TRBD2 (6 bases each). The CDR3 length is 15 residues. V was pared by 4 bases and J by 5 bases, with 17 bases between. Germline loops: CDR1 MGHRA, CDR2 YSYEKL. The CDR3 region has the DNA TGCGCCAGCAGCCGAAAAGGGGGGACAAGCGAGACCCAGTACTTC. Protein sequence: CASSRKGGTSETQYF.

The gene calls are TRBV2 and TRBJ1-3; 7 nucleotides match TRBD1. CDR3 size: 14 residues. Germline V CDR1 and CDR2: SNHLY, FYNNEI. Unmatched junction bases numbered 3, after V lost 7 bases and J lost 0 bases. The CDR3 sequence: CASKGQISGNTIYF. CDR3 DNA sequence: TGTGCCAGCAAGGGACAGATCTCTGGAAACACCATATATTTT. Full variable domain (rest looked up from reference TRBV2 and TRBJ1-3): EPEVTQTPSHQVTQMGQEVILRCVPISNHLYFYWYRQILGQKVEFLVSFYNNEISEKSEIFDDQFSVERPDGSNFTLKIRSTKLEDSAMYFCASKGQISGNTIYFGEGSWLTVV.

The chain recombines TRBV7-6 with TRBJ2-2; 9 bases map to TRBD2. Trimming took 3 bases from V and 9 from J; bases not matched to a gene: 8. In germline, CDR1 is SGHVS, CDR2 FNYEAQ. The CDR3 covers 15 residues. CDR3 nucleotide sequence: TGTGCCAGCAGCTTCGAGGCGGGGGGGCCATGGGAGCTGTTTTTT. This sequence encodes CASSFEAGGPWELFF. Full variable domain (rest looked up from reference TRBV7-6 and TRBJ2-2): GAGVSQSPRYKVTKRGQDVALRCDPISGHVSLYWYRQALGQGPEFLTYFNYEAQQDKSGLPNDRFSAERPEGSISTLTIQRTEQRDSAMYRCASSFEAGGPWELFFGEGSRLTVL.

The V and J genes are TRBV7-2 and TRBJ2-1, with D possibly being TRBD1 (5 bases). The CDR3 covers 14 residues. V was cut by 5 bases and J by 4 bases, with 12 bases left in between. In germline, CDR1 is SGHTA, CDR2 FQGNSA. The CDR3 protein is CASSQVYRYNEQFF. DNA for the CDR3: TGTGCCAGCAGCCAGGTGTACAGGTACAATGAGCAGTTCTTC.

The chain couples TRBV6-5 to TRBJ2-5; tentatively, D is TRBD1 or TRBD2 (5 bases each). Trimming stripped 6 bases from V and 9 bases from J, with 11 bases between. Germline V gene data show CDR1 as MNHEY and CDR2 as SVGAGI. This CDR3 is 11 amino acids long. DNA for the CDR3: TGTGCCAGCAGGCAGTTGGGGGCCCAGTACTTC. Translated, it gives CASRQLGAQYF.

The chain has TRBV6-1 and TRBJ1-1, with a possible D match to TRBD1 (5 bases). Trimming removed 4 bases from V and 5 bases from J, with 14 bases in between. CDR3 length equals 14 residues. Per the germline V gene, CDR1 is MNHNS and CDR2 is SASEGT. CDR3 sequence: CASSVALGGTEAFF. CDR3 bases: TGTGCCAGCAGTGTCGCTCTGGGGGGGACTGAAGCTTTCTTT.

The V and J genes are TRBV7-9 and TRBJ2-2; D not certain. Trimming removed 5 bases at V and 0 bases at J, with 16 bases between. The CDR3 is 17 amino acids. Germline V gene lookup returns CDR1 SEHNR and CDR2 FQNEAQ (reference sequence). The DNA for the CDR3 is TGTGCCAGCAGCCCCCGCAACGCACGAGCGAACACCGGGGAGCTGTTTTTT. It translates to CASSPRNARANTGELFF.

The rearrangement links TRBV19 to TRBJ2-5; a possible D gene is TRBD1 (6 bases). The length of the CDR3 is 15 residues. Trimming left V 3 bases short and J 2 bases short, with 13 bases between. Germline V lookup: CDR1 LNHDA, CDR2 SQIVND (reference sequence). The CDR3 protein is CASSISGTPQETQYF. The CDR3 region has the DNA TGTGCCAGTAGTATTTCCGGGACACCACAAGAGACCCAGTACTTC. Looking up the rest from reference TRBV19 and TRBJ2-5 gives the full variable domain: DGGITQSPKYLFRKEGQNVTLSCEQNLNHDAMYWYRQDPGQGLRLIYYSQIVNDFQKGDIAEGYSVSREKKESFPLTVTSAQKNPTAFYLCASSISGTPQETQYFGPGTRLLVL.

This chain connects TRBV7-9 to TRBJ2-1, with D perhaps matching TRBD2 (6 bases). V dropped 3 bases and J dropped 0 bases, with 9 bases sitting between them. Germline-derived CDR1 and CDR2 are SEHNR and FQNEAQ (reference sequence). The CDR3 consists of 15 residues. DNA for the CDR3: TGTGCCAGCAGCTTTGGGGGGAGCTCCTACAATGAGCAGTTCTTC. Protein sequence: CASSFGGSSYNEQFF.

V is TRBV5-6 and J is TRBJ1-3; 8 nucleotides match TRBD1. V was pared by 2 bases and J by 1 base, with 2 bases of the junction left unmatched. Germline loops: CDR1 SGHDT, CDR2 YYEEEE. The CDR3 is 15 residues long. DNA for the CDR3: TGTGCCAGCAGCTTCAGGGGGCGATCTGGAAACACCATATATTTT. This sequence encodes CASSFRGRSGNTIYF.

The chain joins TRBV6-5 to TRBJ1-3; D may be TRBD1 (5 bases). Trimming left V 2 bases short and J 0 bases short, with 5 bases between. CDR3 length: 14 amino acids. Germline V CDR1 and CDR2: MNHEY, SVGAGI. CDR3 coding DNA: TGTGCCAGCAGTTACCAGGGCTCTGGAAACACCATATATTTT. Its translation: CASSYQGSGNTIYF.

This chain links TRBV2 with TRBJ1-2, with D perhaps matching TRBD1 (5 bases). Germline CDR1 reads SNHLY; CDR2 reads FYNNEI. The CDR3 length is 13 residues. Trimming took 6 bases from V and 3 from J, leaving 11 bases between them. The CDR3 is CASSLDRDYGYTF. The CDR3 bases are TGTGCCAGCAGCCTCGACAGAGACTATGGCTACACCTTC.

This clone appeared a single time. The rearrangement uses TRBV27 and TRBJ2-5; 8 positions match TRBD2. Germline V gives CDR1 MNHEY, CDR2 SMNVEV (reference sequence). The CDR3 is made up of 17 amino acids. V gave up 2 bases and J gave up 7 bases; unmatched junction bases: 15. The CDR3 DNA reads as TGTGCCAGCAGTTTAGGATATTCCACCGGGACTAGAGGGACCCAGTACTTC. Translation: CASSLGYSTGTRGTQYF.

This chain joins TRBV7-9 and TRBJ2-2; TRBD2 matches 14 bases. V was clipped by 4 bases and J by 6 bases; unmatched bases: 4. This CDR3 spans 16 amino acids. The germline CDR1 and CDR2 sequences are SEHNR and FQNEAQ (reference sequence). CDR3 sequence (DNA): TGTGCCAGCAGCTCCCCGGGACTAGCGGGGGCCGGGGAGCTGTTTTTT. It specifies CASSSPGLAGAGELFF. The full variable domain, its missing parts supplied by reference TRBV7-9 and TRBJ2-2, is DTGVSQNPRHKITKRGQNVTFRCDPISEHNRLYWYRQTLGQGPEFLTYFQNEAQLEKSRLLSDRFSAERPKGSFSTLEIQRTEQGDSAMYLCASSSPGLAGAGELFFGEGSRLTVL.

The chain combines TRBV5-4 with TRBJ1-2; D ambiguous. Germline V CDR1 and CDR2: SGHNT, YYREEE (reference sequence). The length of the CDR3 is 12 residues. V was trimmed by 0 bases and J by 8 bases, leaving 8 bases between them. This CDR3 reads CASSLDGLGYTF. CDR3 DNA: TGTGCCAGCAGCTTGGACGGCCTGGGCTACACCTTC.

This clone is a singleton in its sample. The rearrangement uses TRBV27 and TRBJ1-2, with TRBD1 matching 7 bases. Germline-derived CDR1 and CDR2 are MNHEY and SMNVEV (reference sequence). This CDR3 contains 15 residues. Trimming cost V 5 bases and J 6 bases; bases outside gene matches: 12. The CDR3 sequence: CASSPQGRLENGYTF. CDR3 sequence (DNA): TGTGCCAGCAGTCCACAGGGGAGGTTAGAGAATGGCTACACCTTC.

The chain has TRBV7-6 and TRBJ2-1; TRBD2 matches 8 bases. The CDR3 runs 16 residues. Germline loops: CDR1 SGHVS, CDR2 FNYEAQ. V gave up 4 bases and J gave up 5 bases; unmatched junction bases: 10. Here the CDR3 reads CASSSTLAVLNNEQFF. Here the CDR3 DNA reads TGTGCCAGCAGCTCCACACTAGCGGTACTTAACAATGAGCAGTTCTTC.

The J gene is TRBJ1-1, the V gene TRBV2; a weak D match, TRBD1 (6 bases). V shed 9 bases and J shed 3 bases, with 20 bases lying between them. The germline gives CDR1 SNHLY, CDR2 FYNNEI. This CDR3 contains 15 residues. The CDR3, as DNA: TGTGCCAGGCCTAGAAATTATAACAGGGACACTGAAGCTTTCTTT. This translates into CARPRNYNRDTEAFF.

The chain employs TRBV9 and TRBJ2-1; D gene uncertain. Germline values: CDR1 SGDLS, CDR2 YYNGEE. Trimming left V 2 bases short and J 0 bases short, with 6 bases between. This CDR3 spans 14 amino acids. DNA of the CDR3: TGTGCCAGCAGCGTGCAGTTCTCCTACAATGAGCAGTTCTTC. Amino acid sequence: CASSVQFSYNEQFF.

This sequence joins TRBV23-1 and TRBJ2-7; D gene ambiguous. TRBV23-1 carries the ORF label, with uncertain function. Trimming removed 6 bases at V and 2 bases at J, with 2 bases between. This CDR3 is 10 amino acids long. The CDR3 DNA follows: TGCGCCAGCAGGGCCTACGAGCAGTACGTC. Amino acids: CASRAYEQYV.

The gene calls are TRBV7-2 and TRBJ2-3; D unclear. CDR3 length equals 14 residues. CDR1 is SGHTA and CDR2 is FQGNSA in the germline V gene. Trimming removed 5 bases from V and 0 bases from J, with 9 bases in between. The CDR3 DNA reads TGTGCCAGCAGCCAAATGTCTAGCACAGATACGCAGTATTTT. It codes for CASSQMSSTDTQYF.

The chain employs TRBV19 and TRBJ1-4; the D gene is possibly TRBD1 (6 bases). The germline V gene encodes CDR1 LNHDA and CDR2 SQIVND (reference sequence). Trimming removed 6 bases from V and 0 bases from J, with 23 bases in between. This CDR3 has 19 amino acids. CDR3 amino acids: CASRDPGTPIFATNEKLFF. The CDR3 nucleotides read TGTGCCAGTAGGGACCCCGGGACACCAATTTTTGCAACTAATGAAAAACTGTTTTTT.